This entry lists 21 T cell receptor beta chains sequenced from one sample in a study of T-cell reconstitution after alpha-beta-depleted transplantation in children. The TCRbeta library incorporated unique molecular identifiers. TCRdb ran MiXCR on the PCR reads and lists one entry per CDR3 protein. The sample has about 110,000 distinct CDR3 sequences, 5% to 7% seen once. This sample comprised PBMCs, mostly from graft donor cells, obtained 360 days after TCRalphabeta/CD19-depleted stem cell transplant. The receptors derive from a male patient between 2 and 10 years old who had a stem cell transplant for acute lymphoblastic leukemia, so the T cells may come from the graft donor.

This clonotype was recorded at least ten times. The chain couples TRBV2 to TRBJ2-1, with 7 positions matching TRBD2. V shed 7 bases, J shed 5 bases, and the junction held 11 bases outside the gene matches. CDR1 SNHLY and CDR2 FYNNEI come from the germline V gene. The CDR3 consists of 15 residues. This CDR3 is CASIKTSHPDNEQFF. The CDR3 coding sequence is TGTGCCAGCATCAAGACTAGCCACCCAGACAATGAGCAGTTCTTC. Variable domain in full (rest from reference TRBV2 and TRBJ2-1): EPEVTQTPSHQVTQMGQEVILRCVPISNHLYFYWYRQILGQKVEFLVSFYNNEISEKSEIFDDQFSVERPDGSNFTLKIRSTKLEDSAMYFCASIKTSHPDNEQFFGPGTRLTVL.

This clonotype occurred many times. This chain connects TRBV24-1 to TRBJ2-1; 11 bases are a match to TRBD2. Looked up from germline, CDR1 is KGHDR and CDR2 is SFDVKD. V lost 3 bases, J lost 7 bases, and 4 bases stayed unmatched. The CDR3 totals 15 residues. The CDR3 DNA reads TGTGCCACCAGTGATCCTAGCGGGAGGCTGAATGAGCAGTTCTTC. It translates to CATSDPSGRLNEQFF.

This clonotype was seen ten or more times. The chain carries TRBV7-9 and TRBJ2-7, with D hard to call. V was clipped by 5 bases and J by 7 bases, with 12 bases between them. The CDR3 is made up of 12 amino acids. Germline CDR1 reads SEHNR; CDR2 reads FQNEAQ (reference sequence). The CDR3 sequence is CASSPATEEQYF. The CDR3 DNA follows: TGTGCCAGCAGCCCGGCGACGGAAGAGCAGTACTTC.

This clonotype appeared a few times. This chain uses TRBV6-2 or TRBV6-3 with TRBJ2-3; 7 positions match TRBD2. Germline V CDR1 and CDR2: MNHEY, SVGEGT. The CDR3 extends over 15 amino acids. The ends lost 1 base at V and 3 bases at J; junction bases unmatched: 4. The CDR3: CASSYYGLETDTQYF. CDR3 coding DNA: TGTGCCAGCAGTTACTACGGACTAGAAACAGATACGCAGTATTTT.

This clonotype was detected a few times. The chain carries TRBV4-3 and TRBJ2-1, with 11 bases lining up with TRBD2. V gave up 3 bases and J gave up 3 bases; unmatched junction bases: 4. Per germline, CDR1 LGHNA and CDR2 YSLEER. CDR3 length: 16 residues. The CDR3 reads CASSQATSGGYNEQFF. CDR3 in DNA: TGCGCCAGCAGCCAGGCCACTAGCGGGGGCTACAATGAGCAGTTCTTC.

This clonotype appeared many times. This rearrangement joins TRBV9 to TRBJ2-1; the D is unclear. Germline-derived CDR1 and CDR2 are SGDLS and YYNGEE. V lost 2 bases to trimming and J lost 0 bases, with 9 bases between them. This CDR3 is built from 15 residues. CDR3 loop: CASSVSSSSYNEQFF. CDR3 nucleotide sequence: TGTGCCAGCAGCGTTAGCTCGAGCTCCTACAATGAGCAGTTCTTC.

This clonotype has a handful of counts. The CDR3 loop reads CSAGRGRADTQYF. The CDR3 DNA reads TGCAGTGCTGGCAGGGGGCGGGCGGATACGCAGTATTTT. This chain uses TRBV20-1 with TRBJ2-3; 8 bases map to TRBD1. Trimming cost V 5 bases and J 6 bases; bases outside gene matches: 7. CDR1 and CDR2 (germline): DFQATT, SNEGSKA (reference sequence). The CDR3 spans 13 residues.

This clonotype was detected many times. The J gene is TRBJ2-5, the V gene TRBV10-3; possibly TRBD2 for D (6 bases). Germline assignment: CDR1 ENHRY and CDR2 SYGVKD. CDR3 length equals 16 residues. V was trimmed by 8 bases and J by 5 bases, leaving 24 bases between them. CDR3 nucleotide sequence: TGTGCCATCTCCGCCGAGACTACTCCCGCGGGGGAGACCCAGTACTTC. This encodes CAISAETTPAGETQYF.

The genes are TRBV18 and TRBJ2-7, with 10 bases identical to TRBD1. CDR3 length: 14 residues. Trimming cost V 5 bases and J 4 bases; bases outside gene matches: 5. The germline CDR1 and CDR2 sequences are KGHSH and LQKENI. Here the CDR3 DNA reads TGTGCCAGCTCAAGGACAGGGGGAAGGTACGAGCAGTACTTC. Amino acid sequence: CASSRTGGRYEQYF.

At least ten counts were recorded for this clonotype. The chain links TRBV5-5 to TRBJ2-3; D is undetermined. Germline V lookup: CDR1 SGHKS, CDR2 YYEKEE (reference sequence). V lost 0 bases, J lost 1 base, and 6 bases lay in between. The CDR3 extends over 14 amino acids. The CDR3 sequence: CASSLGFGTDTQYF. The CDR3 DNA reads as TGTGCCAGCAGCTTGGGGTTTGGCACAGATACGCAGTATTTT.

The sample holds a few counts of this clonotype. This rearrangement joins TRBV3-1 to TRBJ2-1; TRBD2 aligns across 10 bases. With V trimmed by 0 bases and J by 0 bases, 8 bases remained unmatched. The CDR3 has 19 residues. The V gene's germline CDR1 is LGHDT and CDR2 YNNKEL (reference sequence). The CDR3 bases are TGTGCCAGCAGCCAAGATCGCCGGACTAGCGGAAACTCCTACAATGAGCAGTTCTTC. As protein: CASSQDRRTSGNSYNEQFF.

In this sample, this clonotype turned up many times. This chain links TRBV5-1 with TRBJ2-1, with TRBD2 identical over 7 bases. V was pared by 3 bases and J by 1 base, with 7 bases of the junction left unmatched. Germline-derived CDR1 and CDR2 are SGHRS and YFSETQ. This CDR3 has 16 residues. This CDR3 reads CASSSGTGGSYNEQFF. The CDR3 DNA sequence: TGCGCCAGCAGCTCGGGGACCGGGGGGTCCTACAATGAGCAGTTCTTC.

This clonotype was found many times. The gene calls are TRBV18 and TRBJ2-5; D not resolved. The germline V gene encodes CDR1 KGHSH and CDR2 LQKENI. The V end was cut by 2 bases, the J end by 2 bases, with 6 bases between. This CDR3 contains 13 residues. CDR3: CASSPGIQETQYF. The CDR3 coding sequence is TGTGCCAGCTCACCAGGGATTCAAGAGACCCAGTACTTC.

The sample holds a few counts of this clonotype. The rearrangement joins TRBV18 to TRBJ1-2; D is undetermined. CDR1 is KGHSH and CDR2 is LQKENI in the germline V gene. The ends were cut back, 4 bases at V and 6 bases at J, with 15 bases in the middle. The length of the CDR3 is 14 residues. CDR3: CASSQRSAFDGYTF. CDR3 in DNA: TGTGCCAGCTCACAACGTTCGGCATTCGATGGCTACACCTTC. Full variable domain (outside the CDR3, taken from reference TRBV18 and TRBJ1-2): NAGVMQNPRHLVRRRGQEARLRCSPMKGHSHVYWYRQLPEEGLKFMVYLQKENIIDESGMPKERFSAEFPKEGPSILRIQQVVRGDSAAYFCASSQRSAFDGYTFGSGTRLTVV.

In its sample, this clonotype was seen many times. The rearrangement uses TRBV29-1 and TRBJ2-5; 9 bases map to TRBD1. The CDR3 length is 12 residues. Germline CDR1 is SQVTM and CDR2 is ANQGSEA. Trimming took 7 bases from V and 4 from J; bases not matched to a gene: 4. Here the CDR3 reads CSGTGVGETQYF. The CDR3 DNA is TGCAGCGGGACAGGGGTCGGAGAGACCCAGTACTTC. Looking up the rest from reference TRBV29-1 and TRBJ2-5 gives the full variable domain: SAVISQKPSRDICQRGTSLTIQCQVDSQVTMMFWYRQQPGQSLTLIATANQGSEATYESGFVIDKFPISRPNLTFSTLTVSNMSPEDSSIYLCSGTGVGETQYFGPGTRLLVL.

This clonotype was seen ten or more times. Here the CDR3 DNA reads TGTGCCAGCAGCACTCGACTAGCGGGGCCTACCTACGAGCAGTACTTC. As protein: CASSTRLAGPTYEQYF. The chain recombines TRBV21-1 with TRBJ2-7; TRBD2, as called in the table, went unchecked against the DNA. TRBV21-1 is noted as a pseudogene. The CDR3 sequence is 16 residues long.

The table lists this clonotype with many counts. CDR3 protein: CASSRQGASYEQYF. CDR3 bases: TGTGCCAGCAGTAGACAGGGGGCGAGCTACGAGCAGTACTTC. This chain joins TRBV2 and TRBJ2-7, with 10 bases matching TRBD1. There are 14 residues in the CDR3. The V and J ends lost 5 bases and 3 bases, in that order; junction bases with no gene match: 4. Per the germline V gene, CDR1 is SNHLY and CDR2 is FYNNEI.

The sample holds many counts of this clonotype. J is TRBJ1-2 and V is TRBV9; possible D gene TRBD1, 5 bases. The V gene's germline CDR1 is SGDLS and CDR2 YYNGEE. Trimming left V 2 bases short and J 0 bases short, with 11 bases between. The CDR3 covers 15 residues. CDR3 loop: CASSVGPAANYGYTF. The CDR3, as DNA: TGTGCCAGCAGCGTGGGACCGGCCGCTAACTATGGCTACACCTTC.

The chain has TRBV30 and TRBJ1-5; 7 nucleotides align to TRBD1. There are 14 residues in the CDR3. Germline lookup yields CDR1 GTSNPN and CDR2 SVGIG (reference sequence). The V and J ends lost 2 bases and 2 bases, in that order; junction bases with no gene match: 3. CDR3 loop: CAWSQGQGNQPQHF. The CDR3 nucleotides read TGTGCCTGGAGTCAAGGACAGGGCAATCAGCCCCAGCATTTT.

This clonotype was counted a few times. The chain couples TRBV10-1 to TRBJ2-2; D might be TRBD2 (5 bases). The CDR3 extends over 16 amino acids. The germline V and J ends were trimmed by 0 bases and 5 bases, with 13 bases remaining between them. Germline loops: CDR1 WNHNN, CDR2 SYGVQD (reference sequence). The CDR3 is CASSESRGPLTGELFF. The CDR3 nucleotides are TGCGCCAGCAGTGAGTCGAGAGGGCCCTTGACCGGGGAGCTGTTTTTT.

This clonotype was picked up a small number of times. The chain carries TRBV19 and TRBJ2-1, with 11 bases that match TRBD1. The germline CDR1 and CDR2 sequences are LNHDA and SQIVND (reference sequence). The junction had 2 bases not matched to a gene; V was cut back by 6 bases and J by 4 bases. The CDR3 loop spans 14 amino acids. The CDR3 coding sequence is TGTGCCAGTAGCGGGACAGGGGGGTACAATGAGCAGTTCTTC. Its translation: CASSGTGGYNEQFF.